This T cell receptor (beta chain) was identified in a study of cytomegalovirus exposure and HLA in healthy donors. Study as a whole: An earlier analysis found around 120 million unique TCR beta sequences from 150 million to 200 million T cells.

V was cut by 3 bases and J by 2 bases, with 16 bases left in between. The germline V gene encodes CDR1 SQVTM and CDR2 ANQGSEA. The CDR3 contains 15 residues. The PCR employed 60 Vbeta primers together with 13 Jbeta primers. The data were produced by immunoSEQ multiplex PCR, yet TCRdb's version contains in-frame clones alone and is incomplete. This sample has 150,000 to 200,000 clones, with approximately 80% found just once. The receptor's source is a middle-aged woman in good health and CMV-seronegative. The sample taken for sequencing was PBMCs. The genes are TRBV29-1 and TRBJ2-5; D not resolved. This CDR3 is CSVDAGLGRQETQYF. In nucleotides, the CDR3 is TGCAGCGTTGATGCAGGATTGGGCCGGCAAGAGACCCAGTACTTC.